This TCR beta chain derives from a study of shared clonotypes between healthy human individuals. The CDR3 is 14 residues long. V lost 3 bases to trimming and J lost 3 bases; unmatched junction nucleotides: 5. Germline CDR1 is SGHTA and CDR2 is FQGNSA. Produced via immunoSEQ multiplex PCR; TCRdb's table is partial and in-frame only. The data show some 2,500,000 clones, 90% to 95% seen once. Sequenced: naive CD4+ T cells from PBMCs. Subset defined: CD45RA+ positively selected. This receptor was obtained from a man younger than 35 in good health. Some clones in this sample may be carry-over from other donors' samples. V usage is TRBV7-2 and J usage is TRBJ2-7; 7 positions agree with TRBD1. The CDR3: CASSFNRGDYEQYF. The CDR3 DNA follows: TGTGCCAGCAGCTTTAACAGGGGAGACTACGAGCAGTACTTC.